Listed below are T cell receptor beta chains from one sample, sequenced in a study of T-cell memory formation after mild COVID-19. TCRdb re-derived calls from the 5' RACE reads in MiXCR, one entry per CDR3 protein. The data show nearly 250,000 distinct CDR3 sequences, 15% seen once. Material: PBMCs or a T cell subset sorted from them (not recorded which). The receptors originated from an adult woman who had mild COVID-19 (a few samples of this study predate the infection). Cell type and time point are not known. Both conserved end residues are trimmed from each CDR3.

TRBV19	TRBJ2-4	ASRRGQGLAGGPEYIQY
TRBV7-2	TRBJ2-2	ASRPGGPNTGELF
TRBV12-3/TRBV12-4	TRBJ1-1	ASSLALTEAF
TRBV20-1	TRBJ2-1	SVSIRLAHYNEQF
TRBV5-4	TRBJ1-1	ASSLAGRLNTEAF
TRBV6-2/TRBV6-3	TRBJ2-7	ASSWGRREAAQY
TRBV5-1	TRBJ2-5	ASSLMGLAQETQY
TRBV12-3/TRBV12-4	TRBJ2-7	ASSLTGQGVYEQY
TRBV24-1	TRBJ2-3	ATSDLTFGGTDTQY
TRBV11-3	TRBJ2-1	ASSFGGGRVQFNEQF
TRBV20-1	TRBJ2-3	SARRLADTDTQY
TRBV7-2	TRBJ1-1	ASSFDTMNTEAF